These 17 T cell receptor beta chains came from one sample sequenced in a study of T cells in Graves' hyperthyroidism and ophthalmopathy. There were TCR beta CDR3 regions amplified from RNA transcripts. The study used the HTBI primer set for a first-round RT-PCR of the TCR CDR3. TCRdb re-called the multiplex PCR reads through MiXCR, storing one row per CDR3 protein. The repertoire holds hundreds of thousands of distinct CDR3 sequences, with approximately 19% as singletons. Sequenced input: blood. Source of these receptors: a woman aged 18-29 years with Graves' hyperthyroidism.

In DNA form, the CDR3 reads TGTGCCAGTAGTGCCCAAGCTAACTATGGCTACACCTTC. This translates into CASSAQANYGYTF. V is TRBV19 and J is TRBJ1-2; D is unresolved. The CDR3 totals 13 residues. Per the germline V gene, CDR1 is LNHDA and CDR2 is SQIVND (reference sequence). V lost 5 bases and J lost 0, with 7 bases in between.

The table lists this clonotype with many counts. The V call is TRBV27, the J call TRBJ2-5; D is unclear. The CDR3 totals 15 residues. Trimming removed 3 bases at V and 5 bases at J, with 16 bases between. Germline CDR1 reads MNHEY; CDR2 reads SMNVEV (reference sequence). Written as DNA, the CDR3 is TGTGCCAGCAGTTTTGGCCAGAACATTGGGGAGACCCAGTACTTC. Translated: CASSFGQNIGETQYF.

Concerning this clonotype: One junction end does not reproduce the germline sequence, and a read error may be involved. The chain joins TRBV27 to TRBJ1-5; D might be TRBD1 (5 bases). The germline V gene has CDR1 MNHEY and CDR2 SMNVEV (reference sequence). The CDR3 consists of 13 residues. The CDR3: CSSATRGSQPQHF. The CDR3 bases are TGTTCCAGCGCAACCCGGGGGAGTCAGCCCCAGCATTTT.

The chain uses TRBV15 and TRBJ1-2; TRBD1 matches 7 bases. The germline CDR1 and CDR2 sequences are LNHNV and YYDKDF (reference sequence). CDR3 size: 12 residues. The V and J ends lost 5 bases and 8 bases, in that order; junction bases with no gene match: 5. The CDR3 reads CATSEGAWGYTF. CDR3 bases: TGTGCCACCAGCGAGGGGGCGTGGGGCTACACCTTC.

At least ten counts were recorded for this clonotype. The chain uses TRBV20-1 and TRBJ2-7, with 7 bases that match TRBD1. CDR3 length equals 15 residues. Germline V gene lookup returns CDR1 DFQATT and CDR2 SNEGSKA (reference sequence). With 4 bases clipped from V and 3 bases from J, the junction kept 12 bases outside the gene matches. The CDR3 spells CSANPAGTEDYEQYF. In DNA, the CDR3 is TGCAGTGCTAACCCAGCCGGGACAGAAGACTACGAGCAGTACTTC.

The table lists this clonotype with many counts. V usage is TRBV9 and J usage is TRBJ1-3; tentatively, D is TRBD1 (5 bases). Trimming stripped 3 bases from V and 6 bases from J, with 16 bases between. The CDR3 runs to 15 residues. Germline CDR1 is SGDLS and CDR2 is YYNGEE. The CDR3 sequence is CASSAGGKLANTIYF. DNA for the CDR3: TGTGCCAGCAGCGCCGGGGGGAAACTGGCAAACACCATATATTTT.

This clonotype was picked up a small number of times. The CDR3 bases are TGTGCCAGCAGCCAAGACCTGCCAGGCAAGACAGGGGCTTTCTTT. Encoded protein: CASSQDLPGKTGAFF. The V gene is TRBV4-2, the J gene TRBJ1-1; 7 bases align to TRBD1. V shed 0 bases and J 11 bases; nucleotides not matched to a gene: 12. CDR3 length: 15 amino acids. Germline assignment: CDR1 LGHNA and CDR2 YNFKEQ.

At least ten counts were recorded for this clonotype. The chain combines TRBV11-2 with TRBJ2-2; possibly TRBD1 for D (6 bases). The CDR3 runs to 16 residues. CDR1 and CDR2 from the germline V gene are SGHAT and FQNNGV. V was trimmed by 5 bases and J by 3 bases, leaving 16 bases between them. CDR3 sequence: CASSVVGGRYTGELFF. For the CDR3, the DNA is TGTGCCAGCAGCGTCGTTGGGGGCCGTTACACCGGGGAGCTGTTTTTT.

Remarks on this clonotype: A read error may account for a junction end that differs from germline. The chain has TRBV6-1 and TRBJ1-5, with no clear D. CDR1 and CDR2 from the germline V gene are MNHNS and SASEGT. The CDR3 spans 15 residues. The CDR3 DNA sequence: TGTGCCAGCAGCGAAGGACCAGGAGTTGGACAGCCCCAGCATTTT. It specifies CASSEGPGVGQPQHF.

This clonotype was picked up many times. The gene calls are TRBV11-2 and TRBJ2-7; TRBD1 matches at 7 bases. The germline CDR1 and CDR2 sequences are SGHAT and FQNNGV. V lost 4 bases to trimming and J lost 3 bases; unmatched junction nucleotides: 9. This CDR3 spans 15 amino acids. CDR3 in DNA: TGTGCCAGCAGCTCCCTCCGGGACAGTCACTACGAGCAGTACTTC. This encodes CASSSLRDSHYEQYF. Drawing the rest from reference TRBV11-2 and TRBJ2-7, the complete variable domain is EAGVAQSPRYKIIEKRQSVAFWCNPISGHATLYWYQQILGQGPKLLIQFQNNGVVDDSQLPKDRFSAERLKGVDSTLKIQPAKLEDSAVYLCASSSLRDSHYEQYFGPGTRLTVT.

This clonotype was found many times. V gene TRBV7-8 combines with J gene TRBJ2-5, with TRBD1 as a possible D gene (6 bases). Germline V gives CDR1 SGHVS, CDR2 FQNEAQ. The CDR3 sequence is 19 residues long. Trimming left V 5 bases short and J 5 bases short, with 30 bases between. CDR3 residues: CASSRTYQQGGGSGETQYF. CDR3 nucleotides: TGTGCCAGCAGCCGAACCTACCAACAGGGTGGCGGGTCGGGGGAGACCCAGTACTTC.

There are many counts of this clonotype. The chain links TRBV28 to TRBJ1-1; 9 nucleotides align to TRBD1. V was clipped by 5 bases and J by 6 bases; unmatched bases: 7. CDR3 length equals 14 residues. Germline V lookup: CDR1 MDHEN, CDR2 SYDVKM. CDR3 sequence reads: CASSPSNRGPEAFF. The CDR3 coding sequence is TGTGCCAGCAGTCCGAGTAACAGGGGGCCTGAAGCTTTCTTT.

This clonotype has more than one count but fewer than ten. The chain has TRBV7-3 and TRBJ2-2, with D maybe TRBD1 (6 bases). Germline V gene data show CDR1 as SGHTA and CDR2 as FQGTGA. The CDR3 runs 16 residues. Deletions cut 5 bases from V and 4 bases from J, with 17 bases between. The CDR3 region is CASSAMPGTPTGELFF. CDR3 sequence (DNA): TGTGCCAGCAGCGCCATGCCCGGGACACCCACCGGGGAGCTGTTTTTT.

The rearrangement links TRBV12-3 or TRBV12-4 to TRBJ2-7, with 11 bases aligning to TRBD1. This CDR3 region has 16 residues. Trimming cost V 3 bases and J 7 bases; bases outside gene matches: 11. CDR3 nucleotides: TGTGCCAGCAGTTTTGGGACAGGGGGTCCCTACTATGAGCAGTACTTC. Protein product: CASSFGTGGPYYEQYF.

This rearrangement joins TRBV6-5 to TRBJ1-2; no definite D call. V shed 0 bases and J shed 7 bases, with 15 bases lying between them. The germline V gene encodes CDR1 MNHEY and CDR2 SVGAGI. The CDR3 length is 15 residues. The CDR3 bases are TGTGCCAGCAGTTACTCGACTTTTGGCGGGCGTGGCTACACCTTC. Amino acid sequence: CASSYSTFGGRGYTF.

The chain is built from TRBV18 and TRBJ1-1; 10 bases align to TRBD1. V shed 8 bases, J shed 3 bases, and the junction held 6 bases outside the gene matches. The germline CDR1 and CDR2 sequences are KGHSH and LQKENI. This CDR3 contains 14 residues. The CDR3 reads CASTGQGMDTEAFF. The CDR3 DNA reads as TGTGCCAGCACGGGACAGGGGATGGACACTGAAGCTTTCTTT.

This clonotype showed up many times. Here the CDR3 reads CASSPRTGPNQPQHF. The CDR3 bases are TGTGCCAGCAGTCCCCGGACAGGACCCAATCAGCCCCAGCATTTT. The chain uses TRBV6-1 and TRBJ1-5, with 7 nucleotides matching TRBD1. CDR1 and CDR2 (germline): MNHNS, SASEGT. This CDR3 comprises 15 residues. With V trimmed by 5 bases and J by 3 bases, 7 bases remained unmatched.